The clone carrying this T cell receptor (beta chain) appeared many times. Antigen specificity is unknown. The source of the sample is a study of molecular identifiers for immune sequencing clone quantification. For the study at large: Replicates partitioned RNA from 20,000 or 100,000 naive CD8 cells into five parts, sequencing four. General study findings and limits: Effector cells kept over 99% of their molecules in clones above 20 RNA copies, while naive cells kept under 1% there.

Libraries used roughly 19,000 to 1,100,000 sorted naive CD8 T cells and 10%, 30% or 50% RNA input. Isolation of naive CD8 T cells was achieved by sorting on a CD8+CD4-CCR7+CD45RA+ phenotype. V lost 0 bases and J 3 bases, leaving 14 bases between the germline ends. The germline gives CDR1 KGHDR, CDR2 SFDVKD. The CDR3 loop spans 16 amino acids. TCRdb recomputed calls from the PCR reads with MiXCR, one row per CDR3 protein. The sample includes about 640,000 distinct CDR3 sequences, 15% to 20% of them seen just once. This chain links TRBV24-1 with TRBJ2-7; tentative D call: TRBD1 (5 bases). The receptor was isolated from a human donor in good health. Some libraries in this study had Jurkat cell RNA spiked in. Specimen: naive CD8+ T cells from blood, with Jurkat cell RNA spiked in. Stated subset: FACS-sorted CD8+CD4-CCR7+CD45RA+ naive T cells. The CDR3 DNA reads TGTGCCACCAGTGATTTGACTGTCGAAGGGGTCTACGAGCAGTACTTC. It translates to CATSDLTVEGVYEQYF.